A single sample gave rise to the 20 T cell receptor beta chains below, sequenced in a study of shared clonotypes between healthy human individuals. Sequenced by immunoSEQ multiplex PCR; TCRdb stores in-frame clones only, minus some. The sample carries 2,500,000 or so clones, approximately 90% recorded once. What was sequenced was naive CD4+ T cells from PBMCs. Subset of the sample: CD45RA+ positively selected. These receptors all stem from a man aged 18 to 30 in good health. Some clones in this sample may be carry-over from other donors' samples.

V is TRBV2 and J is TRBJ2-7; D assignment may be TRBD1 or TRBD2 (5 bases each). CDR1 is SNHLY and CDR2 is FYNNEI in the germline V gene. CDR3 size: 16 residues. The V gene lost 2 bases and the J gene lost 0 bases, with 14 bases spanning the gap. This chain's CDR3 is CASSEYRGRSSYEQYF. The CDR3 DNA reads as TGTGCCAGCAGTGAATATCGGGGACGGAGCTCCTACGAGCAGTACTTC.

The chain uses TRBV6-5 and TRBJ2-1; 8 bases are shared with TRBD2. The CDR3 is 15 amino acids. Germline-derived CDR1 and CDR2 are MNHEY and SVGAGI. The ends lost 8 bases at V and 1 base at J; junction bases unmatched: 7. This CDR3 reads CASYRPGGSYNEQFF. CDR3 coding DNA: TGTGCCAGCTATAGGCCGGGGGGGTCCTACAATGAGCAGTTCTTC.

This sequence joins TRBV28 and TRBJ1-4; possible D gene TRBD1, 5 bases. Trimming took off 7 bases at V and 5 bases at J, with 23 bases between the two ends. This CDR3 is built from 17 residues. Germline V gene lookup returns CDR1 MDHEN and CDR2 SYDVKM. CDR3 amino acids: CASTQRGILGENEKLFF. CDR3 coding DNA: TGTGCCAGCACCCAAAGGGGCATTTTGGGGGAGAATGAAAAACTGTTTTTT. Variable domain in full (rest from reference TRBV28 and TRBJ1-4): DVKVTQSSRYLVKRTGEKVFLECVQDMDHENMFWYRQDPGLGLRLIYFSYDVKMKEKGDIPEGYSVSREKKERFSLILESASTNQTSMYLCASTQRGILGENEKLFFGSGTQLSVL.

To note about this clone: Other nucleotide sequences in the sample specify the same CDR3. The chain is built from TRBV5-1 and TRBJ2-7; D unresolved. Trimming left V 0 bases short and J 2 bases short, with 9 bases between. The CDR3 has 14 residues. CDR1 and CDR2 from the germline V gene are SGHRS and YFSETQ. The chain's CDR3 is CASSLEAGTYEQYF. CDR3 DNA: TGCGCCAGCAGCTTGGAAGCAGGTACCTACGAGCAGTACTTC.

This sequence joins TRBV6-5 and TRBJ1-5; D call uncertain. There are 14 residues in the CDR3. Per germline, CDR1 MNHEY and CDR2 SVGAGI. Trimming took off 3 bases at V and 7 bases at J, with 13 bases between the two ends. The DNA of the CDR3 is TGTGCCAGCAGTTATGGGCCTAGAGGACAGCCCCAGCATTTT. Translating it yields CASSYGPRGQPQHF.

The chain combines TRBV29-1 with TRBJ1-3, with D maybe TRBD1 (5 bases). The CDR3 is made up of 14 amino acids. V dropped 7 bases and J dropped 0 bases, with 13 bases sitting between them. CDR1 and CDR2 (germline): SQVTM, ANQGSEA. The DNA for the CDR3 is TGCAGCGCCGGACGGGGGGACTCTGGAAACACCATATATTTT. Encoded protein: CSAGRGDSGNTIYF.

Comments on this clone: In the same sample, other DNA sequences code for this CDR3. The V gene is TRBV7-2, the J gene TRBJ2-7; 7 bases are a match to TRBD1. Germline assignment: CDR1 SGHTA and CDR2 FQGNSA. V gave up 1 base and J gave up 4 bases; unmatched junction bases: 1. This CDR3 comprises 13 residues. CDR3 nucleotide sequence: TGTGCCAGCAGCTTAGACAGGGGTTACGAGCAGTACTTC. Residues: CASSLDRGYEQYF. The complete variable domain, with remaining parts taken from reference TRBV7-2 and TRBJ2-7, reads GAGVSQSPSNKVTEKGKDVELRCDPISGHTALYWYRQSLGQGLEFLIYFQGNSAPDKSGLPSDRFSAERTGGSVSTLTIQRTQQEDSAVYLCASSLDRGYEQYFGPGTRLTVT.

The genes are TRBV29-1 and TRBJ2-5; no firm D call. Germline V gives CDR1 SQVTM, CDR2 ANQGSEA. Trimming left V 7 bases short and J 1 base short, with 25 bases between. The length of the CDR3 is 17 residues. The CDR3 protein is CSARKKVAGSFQETQYF. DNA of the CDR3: TGCAGCGCGAGGAAAAAGGTGGCAGGCAGCTTCCAAGAGACCCAGTACTTC.

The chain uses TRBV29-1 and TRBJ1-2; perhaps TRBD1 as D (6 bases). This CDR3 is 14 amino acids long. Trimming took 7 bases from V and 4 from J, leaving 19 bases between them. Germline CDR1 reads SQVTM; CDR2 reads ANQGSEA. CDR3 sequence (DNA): TGCAGCGCCCAAAGGGGGGTGGGGCCCTATGGCTACACCTTC. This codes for CSAQRGVGPYGYTF.

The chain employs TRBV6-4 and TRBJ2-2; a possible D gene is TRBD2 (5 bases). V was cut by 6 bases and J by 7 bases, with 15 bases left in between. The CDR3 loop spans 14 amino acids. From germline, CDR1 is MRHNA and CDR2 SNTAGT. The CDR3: CASSFDPAGGELFF. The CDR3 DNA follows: TGTGCCAGCAGCTTCGACCCTGCGGGCGGGGAGCTGTTTTTT.

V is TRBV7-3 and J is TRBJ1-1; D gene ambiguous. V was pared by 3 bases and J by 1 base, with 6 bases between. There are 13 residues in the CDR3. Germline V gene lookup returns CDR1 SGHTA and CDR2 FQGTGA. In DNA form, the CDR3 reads TGTGCCAGCAGCTTCGCCGAGAACACTGAAGCTTTCTTT. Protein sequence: CASSFAENTEAFF.

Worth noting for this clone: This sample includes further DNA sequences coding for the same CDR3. CDR3 sequence: CATSREGQLNTEAFF. As DNA, the CDR3 is TGTGCCACCAGCAGAGAGGGACAACTGAACACTGAAGCTTTCTTT. The chain joins TRBV15 to TRBJ1-1; TRBD1 might be the D (6 bases). V lost 0 bases and J lost 0, with 8 bases in between. Germline CDR1 is LNHNV and CDR2 is YYDKDF (reference sequence). The CDR3 runs to 15 residues. Together with reference TRBV15 and TRBJ1-1, the CDR3 gives the full variable domain: DAMVIQNPRYQVTQFGKPVTLSCSQTLNHNVMYWYQQKSSQAPKLLFHYYDKDFNNEADTPDNFQSRRPNTSFCFLDIRSPGLGDTAMYLCATSREGQLNTEAFFGQGTRLTVV.

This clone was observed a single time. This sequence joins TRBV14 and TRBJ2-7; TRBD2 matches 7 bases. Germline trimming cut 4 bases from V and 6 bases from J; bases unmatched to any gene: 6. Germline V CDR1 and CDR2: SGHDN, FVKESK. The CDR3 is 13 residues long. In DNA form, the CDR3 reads TGTGCCAGCAGCCGCGGGAGACTGGGCGAGCAGTACTTC. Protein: CASSRGRLGEQYF.

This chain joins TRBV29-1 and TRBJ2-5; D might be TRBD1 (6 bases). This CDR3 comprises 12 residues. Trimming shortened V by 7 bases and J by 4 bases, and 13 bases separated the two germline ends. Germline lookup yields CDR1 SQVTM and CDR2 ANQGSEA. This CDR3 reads CSDSSGAETQYF. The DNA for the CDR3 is TGCAGCGATTCATCAGGGGCAGAGACCCAGTACTTC.

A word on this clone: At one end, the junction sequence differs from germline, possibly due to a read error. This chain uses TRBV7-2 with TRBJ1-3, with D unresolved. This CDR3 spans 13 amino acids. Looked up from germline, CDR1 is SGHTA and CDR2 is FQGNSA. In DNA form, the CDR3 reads TGTGCCAGCAGCCTAGCGCTTGGAAACACCATATATTTT. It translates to CASSLALGNTIYF. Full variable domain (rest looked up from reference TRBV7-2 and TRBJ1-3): GAGVSQSPSNKVTEKGKDVELRCDPISGHTALYWYRQSLGQGLEFLIYFQGNSAPDKSGLPSDRFSAERTGGSVSTLTIQRTQQEDSAVYLCASSLALGNTIYFGEGSWLTVV.

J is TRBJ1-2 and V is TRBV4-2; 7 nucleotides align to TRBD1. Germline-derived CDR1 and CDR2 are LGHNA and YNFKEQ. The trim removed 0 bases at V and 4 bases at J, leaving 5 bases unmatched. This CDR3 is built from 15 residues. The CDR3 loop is CASSQDRQGGYGYTF. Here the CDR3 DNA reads TGTGCCAGCAGCCAAGATCGGCAGGGGGGCTATGGCTACACCTTC.

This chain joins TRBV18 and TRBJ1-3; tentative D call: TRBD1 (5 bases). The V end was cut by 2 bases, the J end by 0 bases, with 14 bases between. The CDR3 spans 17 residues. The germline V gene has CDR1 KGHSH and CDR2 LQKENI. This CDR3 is CASSPSAGPSSGNTIYF. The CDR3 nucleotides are TGTGCCAGCTCACCAAGTGCGGGGCCGAGCTCTGGAAACACCATATATTTT. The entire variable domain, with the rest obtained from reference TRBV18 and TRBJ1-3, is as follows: NAGVMQNPRHLVRRRGQEARLRCSPMKGHSHVYWYRQLPEEGLKFMVYLQKENIIDESGMPKERFSAEFPKEGPSILRIQQVVRGDSAAYFCASSPSAGPSSGNTIYFGEGSWLTVV.

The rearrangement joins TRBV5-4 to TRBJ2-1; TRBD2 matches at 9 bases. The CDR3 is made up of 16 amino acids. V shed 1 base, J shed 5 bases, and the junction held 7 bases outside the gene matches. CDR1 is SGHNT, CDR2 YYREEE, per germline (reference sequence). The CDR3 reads CASSLLSGRTHNEQFF. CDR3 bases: TGTGCCAGCAGCTTGCTTAGCGGGAGAACCCACAATGAGCAGTTCTTC.

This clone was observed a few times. DNA for the CDR3: TGTGCCAGCAGCTTAGATAGCAGGGGGCTTAATCAGCCCCAGCATTTT. Translated: CASSLDSRGLNQPQHF. V usage is TRBV7-8 and J usage is TRBJ1-5; the match to TRBD1 covers 8 bases. The CDR3 has 16 residues. The V gene end was trimmed by 1 base and the J gene end by 4 bases; junction bases not matched to a gene: 6. CDR1 and CDR2 from the germline V gene are SGHVS and FQNEAQ.

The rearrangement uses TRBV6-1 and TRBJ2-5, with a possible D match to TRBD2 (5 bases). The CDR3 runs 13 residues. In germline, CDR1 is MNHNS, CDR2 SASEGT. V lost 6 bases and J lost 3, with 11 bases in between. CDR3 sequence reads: CASSRTGEETQYF. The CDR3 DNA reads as TGTGCCAGCAGCCGAACCGGGGAAGAGACCCAGTACTTC.